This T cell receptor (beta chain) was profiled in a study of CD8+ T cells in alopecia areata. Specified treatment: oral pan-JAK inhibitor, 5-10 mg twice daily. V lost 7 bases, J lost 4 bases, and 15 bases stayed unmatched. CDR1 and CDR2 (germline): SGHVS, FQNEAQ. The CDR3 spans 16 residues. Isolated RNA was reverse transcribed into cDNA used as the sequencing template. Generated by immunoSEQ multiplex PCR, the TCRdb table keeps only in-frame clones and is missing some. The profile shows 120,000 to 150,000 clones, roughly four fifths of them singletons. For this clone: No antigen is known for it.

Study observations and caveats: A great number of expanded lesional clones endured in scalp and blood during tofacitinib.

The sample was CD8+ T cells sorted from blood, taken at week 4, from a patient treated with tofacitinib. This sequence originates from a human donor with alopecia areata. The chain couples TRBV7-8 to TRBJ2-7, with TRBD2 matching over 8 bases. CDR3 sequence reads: CASTTSPGGGFYEQYF. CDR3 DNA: TGTGCCAGCACCACCTCTCCCGGGGGGGGATTTTACGAGCAGTACTTC.